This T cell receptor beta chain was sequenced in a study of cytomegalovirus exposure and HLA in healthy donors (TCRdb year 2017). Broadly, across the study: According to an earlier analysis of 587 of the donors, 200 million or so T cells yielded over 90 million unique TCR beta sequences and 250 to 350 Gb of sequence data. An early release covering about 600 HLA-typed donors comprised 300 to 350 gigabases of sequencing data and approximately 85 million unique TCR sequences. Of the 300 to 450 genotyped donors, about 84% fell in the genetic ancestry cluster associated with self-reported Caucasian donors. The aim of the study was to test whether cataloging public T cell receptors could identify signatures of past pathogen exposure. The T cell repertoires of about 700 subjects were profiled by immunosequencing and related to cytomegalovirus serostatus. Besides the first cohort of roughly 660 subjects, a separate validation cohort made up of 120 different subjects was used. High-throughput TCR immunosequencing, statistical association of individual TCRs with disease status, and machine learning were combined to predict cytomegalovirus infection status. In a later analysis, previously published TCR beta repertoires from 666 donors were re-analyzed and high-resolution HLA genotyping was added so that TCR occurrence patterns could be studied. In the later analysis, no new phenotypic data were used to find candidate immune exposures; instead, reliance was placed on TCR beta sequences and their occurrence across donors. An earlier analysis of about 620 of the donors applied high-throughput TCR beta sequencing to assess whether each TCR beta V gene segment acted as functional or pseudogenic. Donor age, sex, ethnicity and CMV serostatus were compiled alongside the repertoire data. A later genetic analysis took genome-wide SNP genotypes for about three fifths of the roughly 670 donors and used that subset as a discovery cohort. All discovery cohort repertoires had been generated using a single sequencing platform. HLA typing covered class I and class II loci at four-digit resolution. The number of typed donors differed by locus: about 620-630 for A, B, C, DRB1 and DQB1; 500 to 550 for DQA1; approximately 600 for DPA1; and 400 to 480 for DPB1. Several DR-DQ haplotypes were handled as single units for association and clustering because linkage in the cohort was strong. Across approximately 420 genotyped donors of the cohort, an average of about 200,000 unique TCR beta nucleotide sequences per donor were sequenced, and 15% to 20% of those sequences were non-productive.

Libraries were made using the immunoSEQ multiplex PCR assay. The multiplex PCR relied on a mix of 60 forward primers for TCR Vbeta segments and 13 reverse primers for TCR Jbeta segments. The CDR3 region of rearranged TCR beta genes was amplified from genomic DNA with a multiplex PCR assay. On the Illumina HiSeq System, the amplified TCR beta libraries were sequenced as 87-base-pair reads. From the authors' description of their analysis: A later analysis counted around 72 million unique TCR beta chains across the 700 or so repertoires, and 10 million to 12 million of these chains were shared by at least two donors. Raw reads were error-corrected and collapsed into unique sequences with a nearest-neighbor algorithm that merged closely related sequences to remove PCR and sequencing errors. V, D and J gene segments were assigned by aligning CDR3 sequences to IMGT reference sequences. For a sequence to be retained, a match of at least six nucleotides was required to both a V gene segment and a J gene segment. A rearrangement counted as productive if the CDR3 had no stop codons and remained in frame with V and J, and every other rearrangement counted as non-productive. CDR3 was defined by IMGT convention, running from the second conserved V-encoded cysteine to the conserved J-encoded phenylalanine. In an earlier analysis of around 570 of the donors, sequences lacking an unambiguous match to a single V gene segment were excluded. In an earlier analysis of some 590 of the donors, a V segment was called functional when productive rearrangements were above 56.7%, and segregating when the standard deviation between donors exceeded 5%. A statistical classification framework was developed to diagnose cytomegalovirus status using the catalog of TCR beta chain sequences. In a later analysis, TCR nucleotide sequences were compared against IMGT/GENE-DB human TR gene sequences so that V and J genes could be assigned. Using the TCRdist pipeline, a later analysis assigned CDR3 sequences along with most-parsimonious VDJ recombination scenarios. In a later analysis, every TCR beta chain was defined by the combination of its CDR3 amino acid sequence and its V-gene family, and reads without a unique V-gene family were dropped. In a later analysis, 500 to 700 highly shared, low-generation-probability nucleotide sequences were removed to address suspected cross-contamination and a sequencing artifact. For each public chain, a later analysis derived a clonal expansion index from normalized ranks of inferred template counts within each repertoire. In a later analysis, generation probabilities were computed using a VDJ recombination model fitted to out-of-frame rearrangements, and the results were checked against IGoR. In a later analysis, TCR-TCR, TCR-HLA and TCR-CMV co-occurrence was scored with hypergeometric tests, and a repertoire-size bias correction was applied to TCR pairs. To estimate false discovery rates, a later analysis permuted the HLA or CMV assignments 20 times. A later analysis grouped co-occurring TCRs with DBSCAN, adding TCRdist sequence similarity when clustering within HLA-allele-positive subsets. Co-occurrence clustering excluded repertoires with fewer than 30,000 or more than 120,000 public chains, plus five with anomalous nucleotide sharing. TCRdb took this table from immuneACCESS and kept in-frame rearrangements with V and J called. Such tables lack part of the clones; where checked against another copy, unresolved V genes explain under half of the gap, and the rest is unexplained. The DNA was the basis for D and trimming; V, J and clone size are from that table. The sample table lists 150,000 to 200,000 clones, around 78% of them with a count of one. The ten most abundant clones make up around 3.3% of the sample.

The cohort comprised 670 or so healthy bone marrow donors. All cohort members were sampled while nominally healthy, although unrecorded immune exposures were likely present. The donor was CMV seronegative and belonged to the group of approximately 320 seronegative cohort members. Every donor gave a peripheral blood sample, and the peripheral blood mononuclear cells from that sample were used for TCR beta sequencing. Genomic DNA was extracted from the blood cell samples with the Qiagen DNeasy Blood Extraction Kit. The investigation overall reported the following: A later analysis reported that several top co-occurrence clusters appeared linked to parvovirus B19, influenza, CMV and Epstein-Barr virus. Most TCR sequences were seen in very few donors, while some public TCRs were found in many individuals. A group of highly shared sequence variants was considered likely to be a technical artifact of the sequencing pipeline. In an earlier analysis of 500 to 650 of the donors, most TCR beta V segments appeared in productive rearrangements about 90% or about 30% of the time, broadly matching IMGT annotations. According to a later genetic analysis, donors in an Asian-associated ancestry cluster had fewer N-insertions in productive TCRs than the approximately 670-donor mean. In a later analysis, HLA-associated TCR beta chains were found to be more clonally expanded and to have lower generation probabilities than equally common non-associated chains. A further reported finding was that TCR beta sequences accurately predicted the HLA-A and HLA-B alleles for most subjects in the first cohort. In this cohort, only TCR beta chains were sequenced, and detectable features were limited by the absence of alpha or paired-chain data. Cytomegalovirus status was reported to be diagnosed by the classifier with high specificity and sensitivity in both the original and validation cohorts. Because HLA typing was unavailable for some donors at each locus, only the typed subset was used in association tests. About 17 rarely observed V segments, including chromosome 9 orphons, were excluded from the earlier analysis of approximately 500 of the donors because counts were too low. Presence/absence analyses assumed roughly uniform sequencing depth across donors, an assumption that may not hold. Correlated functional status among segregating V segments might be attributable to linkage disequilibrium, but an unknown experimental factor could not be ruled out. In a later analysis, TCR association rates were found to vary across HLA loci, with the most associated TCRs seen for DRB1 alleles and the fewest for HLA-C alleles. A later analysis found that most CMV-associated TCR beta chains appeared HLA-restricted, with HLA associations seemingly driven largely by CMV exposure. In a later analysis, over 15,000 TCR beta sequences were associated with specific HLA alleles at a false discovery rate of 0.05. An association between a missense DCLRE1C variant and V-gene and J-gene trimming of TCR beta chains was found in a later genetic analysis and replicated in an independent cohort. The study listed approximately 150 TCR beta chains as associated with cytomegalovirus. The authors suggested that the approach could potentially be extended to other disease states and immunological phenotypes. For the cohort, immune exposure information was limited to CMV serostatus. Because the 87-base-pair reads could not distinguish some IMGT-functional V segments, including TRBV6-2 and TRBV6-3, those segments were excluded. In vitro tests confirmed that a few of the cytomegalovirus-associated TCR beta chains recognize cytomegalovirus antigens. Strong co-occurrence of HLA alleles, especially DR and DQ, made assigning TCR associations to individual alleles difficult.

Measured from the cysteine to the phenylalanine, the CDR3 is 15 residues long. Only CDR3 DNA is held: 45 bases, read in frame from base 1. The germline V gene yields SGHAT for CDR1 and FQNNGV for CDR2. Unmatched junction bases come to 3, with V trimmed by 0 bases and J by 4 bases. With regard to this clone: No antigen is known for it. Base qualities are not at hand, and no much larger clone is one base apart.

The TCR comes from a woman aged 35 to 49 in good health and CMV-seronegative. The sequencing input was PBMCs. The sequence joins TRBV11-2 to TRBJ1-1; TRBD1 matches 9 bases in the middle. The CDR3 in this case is CASSLEGTGSTEAFF. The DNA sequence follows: TGTGCCAGCAGCTTAGAAGGGACAGGGTCCACTGAAGCTTTCTTT.